This T cell receptor (beta chain) was sequenced in a study of T cell responses to AZD1222 COVID-19 vaccine. Points from the study as a whole: An increase in Spike-specific TCR breadth and depth was observed after two AZD1222 doses. A mostly white British donor set with more females was recruited, and clonal diversity was possibly underestimated. Repertoire sampling occurred only after the peak T cell response. As reported, nearly half of all spike-specific TCRs target variant regions that are unmutated.

Data came from immunoSEQ multiplex PCR; TCRdb stores just in-frame clones and leaves some out. The sample has around 180,000 clones; just over 85% are singletons. To note about this clone: Its antigen is currently unknown.

This sequence was found in an adult in good health. The sequencing here drew on peripheral blood, taken on day 0 of AZD1222 vaccination.

The CDR3 DNA reads as TGTGCCAGCAGTGGCCCGGGGGCTAATTCACCCCTCCACTTT. This translates into CASSGPGANSPLHF. The rearrangement links TRBV2 to TRBJ1-6, with D possibly TRBD1 on 6 matching bases. Germline CDR1 is SNHLY and CDR2 is FYNNEI. V lost 4 bases and J 6 bases, leaving 10 bases between the germline ends. The CDR3 contains 14 residues.